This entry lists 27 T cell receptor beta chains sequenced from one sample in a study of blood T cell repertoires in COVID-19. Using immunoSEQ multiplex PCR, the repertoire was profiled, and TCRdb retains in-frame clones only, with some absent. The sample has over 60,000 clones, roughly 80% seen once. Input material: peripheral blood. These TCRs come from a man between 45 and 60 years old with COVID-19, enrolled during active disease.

CDR3 DNA sequence: TGTGCCAGCAGCCGAAGCTCAAACGGGAATGAAAAACTGTTTTTT. This sequence encodes CASSRSSNGNEKLFF. V and J are TRBV11-3 and TRBJ1-4; D remains unclear. V lost 5 bases and J lost 5, with 15 bases in between. The germline CDR1 and CDR2 sequences are SGHNT and YENEEA. This CDR3 has 15 amino acids. The full variable domain, its missing parts supplied by reference TRBV11-3 and TRBJ1-4, is EAGVVQSPRYKIIEKKQPVAFWCNPISGHNTLYWYLQNLGQGPELLIRYENEEAVDDSQLPKDRFSAERLKGVDSTLKIQPAELGDSAVYLCASSRSSNGNEKLFFGSGTQLSVL.

For the CDR3, the DNA is TGCGCCAGCAGCGAGGGGACTAGCGCCGGCTGGGAGCTGTTTTTT. This translates into CASSEGTSAGWELFF. The chain is built from TRBV4-3 and TRBJ2-2; the match to TRBD2 covers 10 bases. CDR3 length: 15 amino acids. Germline V lookup: CDR1 LGHNA, CDR2 YSLEER. V shed 5 bases, J shed 9 bases, and the junction held 9 bases outside the gene matches.

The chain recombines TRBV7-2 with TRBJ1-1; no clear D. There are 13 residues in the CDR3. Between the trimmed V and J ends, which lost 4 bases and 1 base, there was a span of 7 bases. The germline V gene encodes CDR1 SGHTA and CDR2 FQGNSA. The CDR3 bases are TGTGCCAGCAGCTCCCAGGAGAACACTGAAGCTTTCTTT. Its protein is CASSSQENTEAFF.

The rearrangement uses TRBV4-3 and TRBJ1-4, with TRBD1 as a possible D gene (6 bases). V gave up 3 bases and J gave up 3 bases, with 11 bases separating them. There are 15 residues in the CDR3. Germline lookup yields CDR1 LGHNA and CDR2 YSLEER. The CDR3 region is CASSHNRVSNEKLFF. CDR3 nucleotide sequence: TGCGCCAGCAGCCACAACAGGGTTTCTAATGAAAAACTGTTTTTT.

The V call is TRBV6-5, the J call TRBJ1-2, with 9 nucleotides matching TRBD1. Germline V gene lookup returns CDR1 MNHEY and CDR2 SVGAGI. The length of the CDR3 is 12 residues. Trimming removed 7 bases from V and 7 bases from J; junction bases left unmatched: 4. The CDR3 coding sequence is TGTGCCAGCACCCGGGACAGGGCTGGCTACACCTTC. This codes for CASTRDRAGYTF.

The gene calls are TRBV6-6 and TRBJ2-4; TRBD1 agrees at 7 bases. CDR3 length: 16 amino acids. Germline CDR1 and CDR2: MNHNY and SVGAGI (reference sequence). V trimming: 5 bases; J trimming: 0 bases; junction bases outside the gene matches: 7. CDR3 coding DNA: TGTGCCAGCAGTCCCCGGGACAGAGTAGCCAAAAACATTCAGTACTTC. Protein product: CASSPRDRVAKNIQYF.

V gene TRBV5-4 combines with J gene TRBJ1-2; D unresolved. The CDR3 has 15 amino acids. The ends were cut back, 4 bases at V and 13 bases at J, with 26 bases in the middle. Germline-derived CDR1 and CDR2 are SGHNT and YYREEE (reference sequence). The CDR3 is CASSDYGRGSRVITF. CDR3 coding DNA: TGTGCCAGCAGCGATTACGGGAGAGGGTCGAGGGTTATCACCTTC.

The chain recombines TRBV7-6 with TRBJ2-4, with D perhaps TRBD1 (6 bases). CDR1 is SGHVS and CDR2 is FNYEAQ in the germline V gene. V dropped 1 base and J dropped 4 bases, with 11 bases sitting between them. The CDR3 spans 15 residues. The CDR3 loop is CASSLDTGRKNIQYF. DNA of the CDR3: TGTGCCAGCAGCTTAGATACAGGGCGGAAAAACATTCAGTACTTC. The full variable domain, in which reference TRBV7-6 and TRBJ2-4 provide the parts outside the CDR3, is GAGVSQSPRYKVTKRGQDVALRCDPISGHVSLYWYRQALGQGPEFLTYFNYEAQQDKSGLPNDRFSAERPEGSISTLTIQRTEQRDSAMYRCASSLDTGRKNIQYFGAGTRLSVL.

CDR3 sequence: CASSLGTSVEQFF. CDR3 coding DNA: TGTGCCAGCAGCTTAGGGACTAGCGTTGAGCAGTTCTTC. This chain joins TRBV5-4 and TRBJ2-1, with TRBD2 matching over 10 bases. The length of the CDR3 is 13 residues. The germline CDR1 and CDR2 sequences are SGHNT and YYREEE (reference sequence). J was trimmed by 9 bases and V by 2 bases; bases with no gene match: 2.

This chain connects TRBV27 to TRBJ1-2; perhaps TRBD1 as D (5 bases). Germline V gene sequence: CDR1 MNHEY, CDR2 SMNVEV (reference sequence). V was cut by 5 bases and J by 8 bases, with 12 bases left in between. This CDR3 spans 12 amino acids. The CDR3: CASSGHSRGYTF. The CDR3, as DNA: TGTGCCAGCAGTGGACACAGCCGCGGCTACACCTTC.

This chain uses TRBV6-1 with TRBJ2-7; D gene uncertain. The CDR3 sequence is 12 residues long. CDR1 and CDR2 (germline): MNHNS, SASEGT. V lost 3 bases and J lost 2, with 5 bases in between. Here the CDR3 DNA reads TGTGCCAGCAGTGATTGGCCCTACGAGCAGTACTTC. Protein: CASSDWPYEQYF.

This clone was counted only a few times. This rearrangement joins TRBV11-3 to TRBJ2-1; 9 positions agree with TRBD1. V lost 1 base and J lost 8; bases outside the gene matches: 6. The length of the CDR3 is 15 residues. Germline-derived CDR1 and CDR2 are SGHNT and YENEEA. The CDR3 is CASSLAGTGFDEQFF. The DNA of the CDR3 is TGTGCCAGCAGCTTAGCAGGGACAGGGTTTGATGAGCAGTTCTTC.

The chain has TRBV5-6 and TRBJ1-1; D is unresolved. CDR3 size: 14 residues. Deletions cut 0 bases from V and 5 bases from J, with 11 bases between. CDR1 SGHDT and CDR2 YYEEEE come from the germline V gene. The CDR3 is CASSLVVGRTEAFF. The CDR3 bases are TGTGCCAGCAGCTTGGTTGTTGGGAGGACTGAAGCTTTCTTT.

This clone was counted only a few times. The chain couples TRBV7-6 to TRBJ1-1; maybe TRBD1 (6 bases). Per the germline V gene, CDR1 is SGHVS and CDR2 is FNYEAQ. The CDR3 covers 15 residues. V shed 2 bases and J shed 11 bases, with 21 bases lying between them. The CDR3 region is CASSLTGQGSTVAFF. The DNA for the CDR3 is TGTGCCAGCAGCTTAACGGGACAAGGCTCTACGGTGGCTTTCTTT.

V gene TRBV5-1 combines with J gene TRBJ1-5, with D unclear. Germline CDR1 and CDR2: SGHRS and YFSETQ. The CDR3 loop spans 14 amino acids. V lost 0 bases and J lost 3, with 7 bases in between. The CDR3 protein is CASSLGGFNQPQHF. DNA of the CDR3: TGCGCCAGCAGCTTGGGAGGTTTCAATCAGCCCCAGCATTTT.

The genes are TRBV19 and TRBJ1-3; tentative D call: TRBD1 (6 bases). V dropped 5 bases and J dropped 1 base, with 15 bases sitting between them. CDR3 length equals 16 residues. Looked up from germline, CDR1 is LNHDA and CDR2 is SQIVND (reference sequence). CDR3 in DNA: TGTGCCAGTAGTGGCCGGGACATTCGGTCTGGAAACACCATATATTTT. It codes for CASSGRDIRSGNTIYF.

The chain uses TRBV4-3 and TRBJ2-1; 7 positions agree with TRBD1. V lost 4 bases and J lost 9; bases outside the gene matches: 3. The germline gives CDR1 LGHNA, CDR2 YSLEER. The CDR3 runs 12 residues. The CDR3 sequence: CASSPGGGEQFF. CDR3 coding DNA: TGCGCCAGCAGCCCAGGGGGTGGTGAGCAGTTCTTC.

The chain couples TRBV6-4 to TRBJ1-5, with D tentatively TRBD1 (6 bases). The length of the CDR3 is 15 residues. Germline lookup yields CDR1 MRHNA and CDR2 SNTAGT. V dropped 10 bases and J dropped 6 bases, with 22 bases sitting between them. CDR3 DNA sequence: TGTGCCACCCCCTGGAGTAGTAGGGGGTCTCAGCCCCAGCATTTT. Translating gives CATPWSSRGSQPQHF.

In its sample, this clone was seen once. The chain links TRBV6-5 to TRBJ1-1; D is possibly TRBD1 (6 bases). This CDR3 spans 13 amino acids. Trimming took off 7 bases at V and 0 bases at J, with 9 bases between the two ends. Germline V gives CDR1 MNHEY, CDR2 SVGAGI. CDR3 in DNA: TGTGCCAGCACTGGACAGTTGAACACTGAAGCTTTCTTT. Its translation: CASTGQLNTEAFF.

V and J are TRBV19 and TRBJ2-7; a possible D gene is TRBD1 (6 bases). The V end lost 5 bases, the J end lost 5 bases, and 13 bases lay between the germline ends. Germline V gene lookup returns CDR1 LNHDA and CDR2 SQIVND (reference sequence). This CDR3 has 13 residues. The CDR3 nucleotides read TGTGCCAGTAGTTTCCGAACAGGGAACGAGCAGTACTTC. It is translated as CASSFRTGNEQYF.

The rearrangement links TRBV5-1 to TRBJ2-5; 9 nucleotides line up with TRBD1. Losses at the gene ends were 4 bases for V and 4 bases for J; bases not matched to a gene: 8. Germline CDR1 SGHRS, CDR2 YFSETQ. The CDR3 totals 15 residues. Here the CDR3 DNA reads TGCGCCAGCAGCCCGGGACAGGGAGGGCCAGAGACCCAGTACTTC. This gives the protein CASSPGQGGPETQYF.

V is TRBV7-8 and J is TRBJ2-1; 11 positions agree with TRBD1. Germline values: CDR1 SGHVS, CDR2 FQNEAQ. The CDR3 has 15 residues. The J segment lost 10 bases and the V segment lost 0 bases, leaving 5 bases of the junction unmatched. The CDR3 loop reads CASSLAGQGAEEQFF. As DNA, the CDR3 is TGTGCCAGCAGCTTAGCAGGACAGGGGGCTGAGGAGCAGTTCTTC. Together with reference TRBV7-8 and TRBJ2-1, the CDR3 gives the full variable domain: GAGVSQSPRYKVAKRGQDVALRCDPISGHVSLFWYQQALGQGPEFLTYFQNEAQLDKSGLPSDRFFAERPEGSVSTLKIQRTQQEDSAVYLCASSLAGQGAEEQFFGPGTRLTVL.

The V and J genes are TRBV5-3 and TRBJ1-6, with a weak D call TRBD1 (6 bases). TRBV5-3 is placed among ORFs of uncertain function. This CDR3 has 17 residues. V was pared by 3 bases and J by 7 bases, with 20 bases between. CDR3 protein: CARSYAPCGTRNSPLHF. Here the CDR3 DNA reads TGTGCCAGAAGCTACGCTCCATGTGGGACAAGAAATTCACCCCTCCACTTT.

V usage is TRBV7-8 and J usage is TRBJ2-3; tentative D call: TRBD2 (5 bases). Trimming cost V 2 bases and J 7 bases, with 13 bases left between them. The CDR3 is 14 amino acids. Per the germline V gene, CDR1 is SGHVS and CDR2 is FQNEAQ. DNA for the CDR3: TGTGCCAGCAGCTTATCCGGGGTAGGGAATACGCAGTATTTT. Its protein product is CASSLSGVGNTQYF.

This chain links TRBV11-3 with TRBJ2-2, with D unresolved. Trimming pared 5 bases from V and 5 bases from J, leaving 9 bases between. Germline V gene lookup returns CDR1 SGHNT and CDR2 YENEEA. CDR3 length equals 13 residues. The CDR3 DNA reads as TGTGCCAGCAGCGCGTTAGAAACCGGGGAGCTGTTTTTT. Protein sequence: CASSALETGELFF.

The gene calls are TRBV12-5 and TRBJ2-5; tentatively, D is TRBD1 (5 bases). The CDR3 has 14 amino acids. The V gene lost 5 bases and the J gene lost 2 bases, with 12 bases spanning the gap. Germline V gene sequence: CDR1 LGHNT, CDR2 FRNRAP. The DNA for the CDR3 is TGTGCTAGTGGTCCCGGACATCTGCAAGAGACCCAGTACTTC. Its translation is CASGPGHLQETQYF.

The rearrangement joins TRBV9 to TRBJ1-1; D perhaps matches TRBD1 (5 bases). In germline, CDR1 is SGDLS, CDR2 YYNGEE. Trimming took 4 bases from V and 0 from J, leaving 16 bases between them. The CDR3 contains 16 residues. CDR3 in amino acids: CASSHQTGGLNTEAFF. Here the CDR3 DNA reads TGTGCCAGCAGCCATCAGACGGGGGGGTTGAACACTGAAGCTTTCTTT.